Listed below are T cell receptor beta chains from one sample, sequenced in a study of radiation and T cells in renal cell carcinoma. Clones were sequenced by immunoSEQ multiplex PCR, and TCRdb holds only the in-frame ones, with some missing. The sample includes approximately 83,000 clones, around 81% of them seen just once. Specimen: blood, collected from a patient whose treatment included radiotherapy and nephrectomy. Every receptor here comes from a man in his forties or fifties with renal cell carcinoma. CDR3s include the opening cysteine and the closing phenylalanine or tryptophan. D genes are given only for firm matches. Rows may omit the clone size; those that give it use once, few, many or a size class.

CASRAGTGVGQPQHF,TGTGCCAGCAGAGCCGGGACAGGGGTGGGGCAGCCCCAGCATTTT,TRBD1,NA,15,TRBJ1-5,TRBV27
CASSWALAGTDTQYF,TGCGCCAGCAGCTGGGCACTAGCGGGCACAGATACGCAGTATTTT,TRBD2,few,15,TRBJ2-3,TRBV5-1
CASRGQGLTTYEQYF,TGTGCCAGCAGGGGACAGGGACTAACAACCTACGAGCAGTACTTC,TRBD1,NA,15,TRBJ2-7,TRBV6-5
CASSYSSRVDQPQHF,TGTGCCAGCAGTTACTCGAGTCGCGTGGATCAGCCCCAGCATTTT,NA,NA,15,TRBJ1-5,TRBV6-5
CASSLTGGRDTGELFF,TGTGCCAGCTCGCTGACAGGGGGCAGGGACACCGGGGAGCTGTTTTTT,TRBD1,NA,16,TRBJ2-2,TRBV18
CASSLNHGGLAGEETQYF,TGTGCCAGTAGCTTAAATCACGGGGGACTAGCGGGGGAAGAGACCCAGTACTTC,TRBD2,NA,18,TRBJ2-5,TRBV19
CASSYLGQANVVAFF,TGTGCCAGCAGTTACCTCGGACAGGCGAACGTGGTAGCTTTCTTT,TRBD1,NA,15,TRBJ1-1,TRBV6-5
CASSLGALKEQYF,TGTGCCAGCAGTTTAGGGGCTCTTAAGGAGCAGTACTTC,NA,NA,13,TRBJ2-7,TRBV27
CASSYPMIYAQEQFF,TGTGCCAGCAGTTACCCTATGATTTACGCGCAAGAGCAGTTCTTC,NA,NA,15,TRBJ2-1,TRBV6-5
CASGGQPSYEQYF,TGTGCCAGCGGGGGACAACCCTCCTACGAGCAGTACTTC,NA,NA,13,TRBJ2-7,TRBV7-2
CASSDVAGGWQFF,TGTGCCAGCAGTGATGTAGCGGGAGGATGGCAGTTCTTC,TRBD2,NA,13,TRBJ2-1,TRBV6-1
CASSLRQAGENEQFF,TGTGCCAGCAGCTTACGGCAAGCGGGAGAGAATGAGCAGTTCTTC,TRBD2,NA,15,TRBJ2-1,TRBV7-8
CASSPRQGSSNQPQHF,TGTGCCAGCTCACCACGGCAGGGGTCGAGCAATCAGCCCCAGCATTTT,NA,NA,16,TRBJ1-5,TRBV18
CASRSQEFGYTF,TGTGCCAGCAGATCCCAGGAGTTCGGCTACACCTTC,NA,NA,12,TRBJ1-2,TRBV9
CASSAQTYGYTF,TGTGCCAGCTCAGCGCAGACTTATGGCTACACCTTC,NA,NA,12,TRBJ1-2,TRBV18
CASSLGGWGTEAFF,TGTGCCAGCAGCTTAGGGGGCTGGGGCACTGAAGCTTTCTTT,NA,few,14,TRBJ1-1,TRBV11-1
CASSVGLAGPSDTQYF,TGTGCCAGCAGCGTAGGACTAGCGGGACCCTCAGATACGCAGTATTTT,TRBD2,NA,16,TRBJ2-3,TRBV9
CASSLEGGGALPPNNEQFF,TGTGCCAGCAGTTTAGAGGGGGGCGGAGCCTTACCCCCAAACAATGAGCAGTTCTTC,NA,NA,19,TRBJ2-1,TRBV28